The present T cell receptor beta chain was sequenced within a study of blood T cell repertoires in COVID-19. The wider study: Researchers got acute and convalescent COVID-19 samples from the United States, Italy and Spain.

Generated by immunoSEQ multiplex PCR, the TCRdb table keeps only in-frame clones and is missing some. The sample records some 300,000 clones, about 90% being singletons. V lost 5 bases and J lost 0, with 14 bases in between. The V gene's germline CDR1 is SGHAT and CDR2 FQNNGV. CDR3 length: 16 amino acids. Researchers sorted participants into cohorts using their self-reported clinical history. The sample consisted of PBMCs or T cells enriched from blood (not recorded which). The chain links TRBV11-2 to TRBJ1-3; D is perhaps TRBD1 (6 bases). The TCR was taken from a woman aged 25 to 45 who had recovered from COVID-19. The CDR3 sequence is CASSPGHLGSGNTIYF. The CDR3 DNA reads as TGTGCCAGCAGCCCGGGACACCTCGGCTCTGGAAACACCATATATTTT.